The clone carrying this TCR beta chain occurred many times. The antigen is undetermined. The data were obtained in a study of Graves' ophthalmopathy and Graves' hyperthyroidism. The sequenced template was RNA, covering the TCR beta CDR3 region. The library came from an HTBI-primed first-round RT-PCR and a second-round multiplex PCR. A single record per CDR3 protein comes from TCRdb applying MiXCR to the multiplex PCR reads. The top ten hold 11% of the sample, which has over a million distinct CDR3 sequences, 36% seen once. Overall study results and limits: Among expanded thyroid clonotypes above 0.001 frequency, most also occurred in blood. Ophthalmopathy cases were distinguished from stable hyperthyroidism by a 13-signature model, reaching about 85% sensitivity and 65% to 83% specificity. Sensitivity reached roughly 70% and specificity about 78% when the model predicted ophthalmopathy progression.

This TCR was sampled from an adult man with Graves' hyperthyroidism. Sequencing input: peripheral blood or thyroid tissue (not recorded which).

CDR3 bases: TGCAGTGCCGACAAACAGGGGGATTGGGAGCAGTACTTC. This encodes CSADKQGDWEQYF. The gene calls are TRBV20-1 and TRBJ2-7; 8 nucleotides align to TRBD1. The CDR3 spans 13 residues. Germline loops: CDR1 DFQATT, CDR2 SNEGSKA (reference sequence). Germline trimming cut 6 bases from V and 7 bases from J; bases unmatched to any gene: 11.